This T cell receptor beta chain was retrieved from a study of T cells in localized non-small cell lung cancer (dated by TCRdb to the early 2020s). Turning to the overall study: T cell repertoires of about 230 early-stage NSCLC patients were analyzed, with tumors being compared against uninvolved tumor-adjacent lungs. The cohort consisted of 200 to 250 treatment-naive NSCLC patients whose localized lung tumors had been resected. NSCLC patients had a mean age of roughly 64 years, and 120 to 150 were male and 107 female. Overall study outcomes, separate from this receptor: Multi-region tumor sequencing was not performed, so intratumor heterogeneity could not be excluded. Uninvolved tumor-adjacent lung showed the highest T cell clonality, higher than tumor, which suggests more focused antigenic responses in the adjacent lung. Higher blood T cell density associated with longer overall survival, while higher adjacent-lung clonality associated with shorter survival. Because the study design was exploratory, TCR variables were selected using unadjusted p-values without false-discovery rate correction. A median of roughly 56 of the top 100 tumor clones were detected in paired uninvolved adjacent lung, and 28 of these tumor clones were also found among the top 100 clones of the paired uninvolved adjacent lung.

The immunoSEQ Assay was used to sequence TCR beta CDR3 regions from DNA. As for the authors' bioinformatics: To compute T cell density, TCR beta template counts were normalized to usable DNA, which was estimated by amplifying housekeeping genes. The preseqR package was used to estimate richness by extrapolating to 400,000 templates for PBMC samples and to 120,000 templates for tissue samples. Clonality was calculated as one minus Pielou's evenness. Tissue-enriched TCRs were identified by differential abundance testing using productive amino-acid clonotypes, minimum total count 5 and alpha 0.1. The Jaccard Index and the Morisita Overlap Index were used to measure repertoire overlap between compartments. GLIPH grouped TCR beta CDR3s together with public tetramer-defined viral CDR3s, and a viral motif had to include at least three viral sequences and show V-gene enrichment. TCRdb obtained this table from immuneACCESS and retained in-frame rearrangements with V and J assigned. These tables miss some clones; where compared with another copy, unresolved V genes account for less than half of the shortfall, and the remainder is unexplained. The V and J calls and clone size were taken over from that table, and D and trimming were inferred from the DNA. The sample table shows fewer than 25,000 clones, and under 95% are seen once. The ten most abundant clones make up approximately 4.1% of the sample.

CDR1 and CDR2 were assigned from the germline V gene as SGDLS and YYNGEE. The CDR3 numbers 14 residues from cysteine through phenylalanine. The CDR3 DNA has 42 bases and is translated from base 1. V is pruned by 4 bases and J by 4 bases, leaving 6 bases of the junction without a gene match. A remark on this clone: What this receptor recognizes is not known. Within one base of it there is no much larger clone, and no base qualities were kept.

At diagnosis, peripheral blood, uninvolved tumor-adjacent lung and tumor were collected and were preserved as a mix of fresh-frozen and FFPE material. For TCR repertoire profiling, the blood samples were analyzed as peripheral blood mononuclear cells. The sample was peripheral blood, taken before any cancer treatment. The V and J genes are TRBV9 and TRBJ1-1, with 8 central nucleotides matching TRBD1. This clonotype was obtained from a male donor older than 55 with stage I squamous cell lung carcinoma. CDR3 sequence: CASSPWTGITEAFF. The bases read TGTGCCAGCAGCCCCTGGACAGGGATCACTGAAGCTTTCTTT.